This is a list of T cell receptor beta chains from one sample in a study of PD-L1 blockade in urothelial cancer. Profiling relied on immunoSEQ multiplex PCR, and the TCRdb table lists in-frame clones only, not all of them. There are some 60,000 clones in the sample; 85% to 90% occur only once, and less than 3.5% lies in the top ten. Sequenced here: PBMCs, sampled around atezolizumab (anti-PD-L1) treatment. Receptor source: a man in his fifties or sixties with urothelial cancer. Each CDR3 is given with its conserved first and last residue. The D gene is left open where the match is weak. The size entry is marked missing in some rows and otherwise reads once, few, many or a size class.

D gene	J gene	V gene	clone size	CDR3 DNA	CDR3 protein
TRBD2	TRBJ2-1	TRBV7-3	.	TGTGCCAGCAGCTTCGGACTAGCGGGGGCAAACAATGAGCAGTTCTTC	CASSFGLAGANNEQFF
.	TRBJ2-1	TRBV21-1	.	TGTGCCAGCAGCAACGCAGCCCGAAGACTAGCGGCGCGAGACAATGAGCAGTTCTTC	CASSNAARRLAARDNEQFF
TRBD2	TRBJ2-2	TRBV5-4	few	TGTGCCAGCAGCTTAGGGACTAGCGGGAGAAGGAACACCGGGGAGCTGTTTTTT	CASSLGTSGRRNTGELFF
.	TRBJ2-2	TRBV19	.	TGTGCCAGTACATGGGCCACGATGGGCGGGGAGCTGTTTTTT	CASTWATMGGELFF
TRBD2	TRBJ2-1	TRBV9	.	TGTGCCAGCAGCGTAGAGGATAGCGGGAGAAATATCCAGAATGAGCAGTTCTTC	CASSVEDSGRNIQNEQFF
.	TRBJ2-2	TRBV7-9	.	TGTGCCGACTCCGGGGAGCTGTTTTTT	CADSGELFF
TRBD1	TRBJ1-1	TRBV18	.	TGTGCCAGCTCACCTAACGGACAGGGGAACACTGAAGCTTTCTTT	CASSPNGQGNTEAFF
TRBD2	TRBJ2-5	TRBV11-2	.	TGTGCCAGCAAACGACTAGCGGGCGATCAAGAGACCCAGTACTTC	CASKRLAGDQETQYF
.	TRBJ1-5	TRBV19	.	TGTGCCAGTACCACAGGGCGGTTCGGCAATCAGCCCCAGCATTTT	CASTTGRFGNQPQHF
TRBD1	TRBJ1-5	TRBV30	.	TGTGCCTTCAGCCTTCGGACAGGCCTTAGCAATCAGCCCCAGCATTTT	CAFSLRTGLSNQPQHF
.	TRBJ2-5	TRBV30	.	TGTGCCTGGAGTGTACGGGATAGCATGGCCCAGTACTTC	CAWSVRDSMAQYF
.	TRBJ1-3	TRBV5-4	.	TGTGCCAGCAGCTTGGGCCCAGGGCAGAGCTCTGGAAACACCATATATTTT	CASSLGPGQSSGNTIYF
.	TRBJ1-3	TRBV6-1	.	TGTGCCAGCATTACGAAAGGACTTGGAAACACCATATATTTT	CASITKGLGNTIYF
TRBD1	TRBJ1-1	TRBV27	few	TGTGCCAGCAGTTGGACAGGCGGGAACACTGAAGCTTTCTTT	CASSWTGGNTEAFF
TRBD2	TRBJ2-7	TRBV6-5	once	TGTGCCAGCACCCTAGCGGGAGGAAGCTACGAGCAGTACTTC	CASTLAGGSYEQYF
TRBD1	TRBJ1-1	TRBV6-1	.	TGTGCCAGCAGCCTACAGGGGTCAAACACTGAAGCTTTCTTT	CASSLQGSNTEAFF